This T cell receptor beta chain is drawn from a study of response to subunit inactivated influenza vaccine. The study's findings and limits: With each seasonal influenza vaccination, the authors suggested, few new T cells are recruited.

Trimming left V 4 bases short and J 2 bases short, with 9 bases between. Germline CDR1 is LGHDT and CDR2 is YNNKEL (reference sequence). The CDR3 totals 13 residues. MiXCR was run by TCRdb on the RT-PCR reads, yielding one entry per CDR3 protein. This table holds 290,000 or so distinct CDR3 sequences, approximately 20% found once. Of note for this clonotype: Its antigen is unidentified.

This clonotype was sampled from a man aged 45 to 75 who received an inactivated influenza vaccine. This material consisted of PBMCs from blood, taken about 19 months after vaccination. The rearrangement uses TRBV3-1 and TRBJ2-7; D ambiguous. The CDR3 DNA sequence: TGTGCCAGCAGCCCCACCCTTGCCTACGAGCAGTACTTC. As protein: CASSPTLAYEQYF.